This T cell receptor beta chain was profiled in a study of blood T cell repertoires in COVID-19. Study-wide background: COVID-19 samples from acute and convalescent phases originated in the United States, Italy and Spain. From T cells, B-cell-depleted T cells, or PBMCs came the material, which was cDNA or gDNA.

In the source study's methods: Estimates of nucleated cell counts were drawn from the amplification of reference gene primers. Sequenced by immunoSEQ multiplex PCR; TCRdb stores in-frame clones only, minus some. That table furnishes V, J and clone size, whereas the DNA furnished D and trimming. The top ten clones hold approximately 7.8% of a sample with a few hundred thousand clones, 87% of them seen once. The source is a woman in her fifties or sixties who had recovered from COVID-19. The sequenced sample was peripheral blood.

CDR3 in DNA: TGTGCCAGCACTCGACAGGGCTCCCCCTATGGCTACACCTTC. This encodes CASTRQGSPYGYTF. V is TRBV6-5 and J is TRBJ1-2; 7 nucleotides agree with TRBD1. CDR1 is MNHEY and CDR2 is SVGAGI in the germline V gene. Trimming at V came to 7 bases and at J to 4 bases, leaving 9 bases not matched to a gene. The CDR3 consists of 14 residues.